This entry features one T cell receptor beta chain sequence. Trimming took off 5 bases at V and 1 base at J, with 11 bases between the two ends. CDR3 size: 14 residues. Germline CDR1 is LNHDA and CDR2 is SQIVND (reference sequence). This sample stems from a study of cytomegalovirus exposure and HLA in healthy donors. With 60 Vbeta and 13 Jbeta primers, the PCR was carried out. Measured with immunoSEQ multiplex PCR; TCRdb has only the in-frame clones, and not every one. The repertoire holds 110,000 to 150,000 clones, 77% seen once, with 3% to 5% in the top ten. This receptor was obtained from a male donor in good health and CMV-seronegative. The sequenced sample was PBMCs. The J gene is TRBJ2-5, the V gene TRBV19; maybe TRBD2 (5 bases). The CDR3 is CASSPSGSQETQYF. DNA for the CDR3: TGTGCCAGTAGTCCATCGGGAAGCCAAGAGACCCAGTACTTC.